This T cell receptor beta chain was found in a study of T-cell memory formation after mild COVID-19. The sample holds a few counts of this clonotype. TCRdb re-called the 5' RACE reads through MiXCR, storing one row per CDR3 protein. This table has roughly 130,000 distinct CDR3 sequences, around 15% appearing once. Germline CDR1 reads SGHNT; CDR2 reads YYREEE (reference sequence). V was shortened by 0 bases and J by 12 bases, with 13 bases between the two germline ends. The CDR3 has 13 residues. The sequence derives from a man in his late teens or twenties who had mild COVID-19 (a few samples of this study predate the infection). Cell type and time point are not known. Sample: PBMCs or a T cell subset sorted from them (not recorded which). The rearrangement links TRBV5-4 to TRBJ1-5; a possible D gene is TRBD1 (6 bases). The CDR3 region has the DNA TGTGCCAGCAGCTTGGAAGGAGGGGGGGACCAGCATTTT. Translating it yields CASSLEGGGDQHF. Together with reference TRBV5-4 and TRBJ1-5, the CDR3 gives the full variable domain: ETGVTQSPTHLIKTRGQQVTLRCSSQSGHNTVSWYQQALGQGPQFIFQYYREEENGRGNFPPRFSGLQFPNYSSELNVNALELDDSALYLCASSLEGGGDQHFGDGTRLSIL.